The 3 T cell receptor beta chains reported below all come from one sample, sequenced in a study of naive and memory T cell subsets. Two oligonucleotides, mixed equimolar, formed the beta constant-region primer covering TRBC1 and TRBC2. TCRdb independently ran MiXCR on the UMI-ligation and nested PCR reads; one entry per CDR3 protein. The table lists about 90,000 distinct CDR3 sequences, 7% of them singletons. Sequencing was performed on central memory CD4+ T cells from blood. These receptors originate from a human donor in good health.

This clonotype was seen a single time. The CDR3 sequence: CATSRGVEGTYEQYF. DNA of the CDR3: TGTGCCACCAGCAGAGGCGTGGAGGGGACCTACGAGCAGTACTTC. V is TRBV15 and J is TRBJ2-7; possible D gene TRBD2, 6 bases. This CDR3 has 15 amino acids. V lost 1 base to trimming and J lost 2 bases, with 12 bases between them. Germline CDR1 and CDR2: LNHNV and YYDKDF (reference sequence).

This sequence joins TRBV9 and TRBJ2-2; TRBD1 or TRBD2 may be the D gene (5 bases each). CDR3 length: 19 amino acids. Deletions cut 0 bases from V and 1 base from J, with 19 bases between. From germline, CDR1 is SGDLS and CDR2 YYNGEE. The CDR3 coding sequence is TGTGCCAGCAGCGTAGGCCAGGGTACGGGGCTACTGAACACCGGGGAGCTGTTTTTT. Amino acids: CASSVGQGTGLLNTGELFF.

This clonotype was observed many times. The chain carries TRBV4-1 and TRBJ2-6; 7 bases line up with TRBD1. The CDR3 extends over 19 amino acids. V gave up 1 base and J gave up 0 bases; unmatched junction bases: 9. CDR1 is MGHRA and CDR2 is YSYEKL in the germline V gene. As DNA, the CDR3 is TGCGCCAGCAGCCAAGGAGCAGGGGGATTTTTCTCTGGGGCCAACGTCCTGACTTTC. Its protein product is CASSQGAGGFFSGANVLTF.